These 3 T cell receptor beta chains were sequenced from one sample in a study of T cell changes during pregnancy in multiple sclerosis. The repertoire was sequenced with immunoSEQ multiplex PCR; TCRdb's copy has only in-frame clones and lacks some. Among 30,000 to 45,000 clones listed, 93% were seen once. This sample comprised CD4+ T cells from peripheral blood mononuclear cells, obtained in the first trimester of pregnancy. These receptors originate from a female donor with multiple sclerosis, enrolled in a pregnancy study.

The rearrangement joins TRBV15 to TRBJ2-7, with a weak D call TRBD2 (6 bases). Germline values: CDR1 LNHNV, CDR2 YYDKDF (reference sequence). Trimming shortened V by 5 bases and J by 0 bases, and 11 bases separated the two germline ends. The CDR3 has 14 residues. The CDR3 DNA sequence: TGTGCCACCAGCCCGGAGGGCAGCTCCTACGAGCAGTACTTC. Residues: CATSPEGSSYEQYF.

V is TRBV27 and J is TRBJ1-4; D remains unclear. There are 15 residues in the CDR3. The V gene's germline CDR1 is MNHEY and CDR2 SMNVEV (reference sequence). V gave up 5 bases and J gave up 9 bases, with 19 bases separating them. CDR3 coding DNA: TGTGCCAGCAGTGCCTCGGTAGCGGGAGGGCAAAAACTGTTTTTT. Translation gives CASSASVAGGQKLFF. Combining the CDR3 with reference TRBV27 and TRBJ1-4 gives the whole variable domain EAQVTQNPRYLITVTGKKLTVTCSQNMNHEYMSWYRQDPGLGLRQIYYSMNVEVTDKGDVPEGYKVSRKEKRNFPLILESPSPNQTSLYFCASSASVAGGQKLFFGSGTQLSVL.

The chain employs TRBV18 and TRBJ2-3; tentatively, D is TRBD2 (5 bases). CDR1 is KGHSH and CDR2 is LQKENI in the germline V gene. The CDR3 runs to 15 residues. V was cut by 3 bases and J by 4 bases, with 14 bases left in between. The CDR3 sequence: CASSPIAGGPDTQYF. In DNA form, the CDR3 reads TGTGCCAGCTCACCCATTGCGGGCGGGCCAGATACGCAGTATTTT.